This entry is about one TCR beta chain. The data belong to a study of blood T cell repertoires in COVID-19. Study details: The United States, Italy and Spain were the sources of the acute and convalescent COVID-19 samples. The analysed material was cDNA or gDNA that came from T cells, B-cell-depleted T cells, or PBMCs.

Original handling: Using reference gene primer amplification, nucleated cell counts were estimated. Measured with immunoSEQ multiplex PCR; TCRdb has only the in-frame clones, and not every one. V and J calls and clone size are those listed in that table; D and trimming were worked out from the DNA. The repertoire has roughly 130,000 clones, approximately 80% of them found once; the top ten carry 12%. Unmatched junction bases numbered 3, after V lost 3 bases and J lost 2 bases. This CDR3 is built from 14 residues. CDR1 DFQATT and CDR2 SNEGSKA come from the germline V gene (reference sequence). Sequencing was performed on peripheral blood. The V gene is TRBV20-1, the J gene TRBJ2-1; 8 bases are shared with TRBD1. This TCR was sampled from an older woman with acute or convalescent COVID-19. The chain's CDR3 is CSASGQGPYNEQFF. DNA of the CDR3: TGCAGTGCTAGTGGACAGGGTCCCTACAATGAGCAGTTCTTC.